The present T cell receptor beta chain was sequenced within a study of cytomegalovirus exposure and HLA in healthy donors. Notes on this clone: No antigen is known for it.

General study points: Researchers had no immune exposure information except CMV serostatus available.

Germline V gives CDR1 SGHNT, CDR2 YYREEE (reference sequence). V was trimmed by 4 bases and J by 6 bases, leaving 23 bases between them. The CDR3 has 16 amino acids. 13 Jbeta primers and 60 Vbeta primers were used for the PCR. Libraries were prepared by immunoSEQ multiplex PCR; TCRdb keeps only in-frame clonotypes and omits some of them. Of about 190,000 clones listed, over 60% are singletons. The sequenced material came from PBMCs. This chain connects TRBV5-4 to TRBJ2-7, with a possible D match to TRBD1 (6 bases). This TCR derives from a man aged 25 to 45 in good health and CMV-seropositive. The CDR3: CASSPPGTNQYIEQYF. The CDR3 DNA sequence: TGTGCCAGCAGCCCCCCCGGGACAAACCAATATATCGAGCAGTACTTC. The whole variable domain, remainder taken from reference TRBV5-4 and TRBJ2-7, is ETGVTQSPTHLIKTRGQQVTLRCSSQSGHNTVSWYQQALGQGPQFIFQYYREEENGRGNFPPRFSGLQFPNYSSELNVNALELDDSALYLCASSPPGTNQYIEQYFGPGTRLTVT.